The text below deals with one T cell receptor (beta chain). Its specificity is unknown. TCRdb itself ran the 5' RACE reads through MiXCR, one entry per CDR3 protein. The data contain 300,000 or so distinct CDR3 sequences, around 7.3% of them singletons. This sample was included in a study of T cells after yellow fever vaccination. About the study: Where fractions had low cell numbers, libraries were prepared from them with the SMART-Seq v4 Ultra Low Input RNA kit.

Study results and limitations: Weaker overall, the secondary response nonetheless peaked faster (day 5 versus 15). A small proportion of clonotypes was detected in both the CD4 and CD8 compartments.

CDR3 size: 15 residues. This clonotype was obtained from a man between 18 and 29 years old who received the YFV17D yellow fever vaccine. Sequenced here: PBMCs, sampled about 49 days after the first yellow fever vaccination. The chain employs TRBV21-1 and TRBJ2-2; the table's D call, TRBD1, has no DNA check behind it. TRBV21-1 is a pseudogene. This CDR3 is CASSKGGTGGPELFF. CDR3 nucleotides: TGTGCCAGCAGCAAAGGGGGGACAGGGGGGCCGGAGCTGTTTTTT.